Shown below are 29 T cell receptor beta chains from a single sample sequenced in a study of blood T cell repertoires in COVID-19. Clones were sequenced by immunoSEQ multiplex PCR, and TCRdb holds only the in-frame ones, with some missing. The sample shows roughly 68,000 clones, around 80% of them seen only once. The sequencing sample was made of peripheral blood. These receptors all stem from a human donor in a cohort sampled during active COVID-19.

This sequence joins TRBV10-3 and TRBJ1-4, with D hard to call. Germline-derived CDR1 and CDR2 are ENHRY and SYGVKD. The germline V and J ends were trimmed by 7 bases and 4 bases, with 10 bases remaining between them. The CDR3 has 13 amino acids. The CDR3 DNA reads TGTGCCATCAAGGCGGGCGGTAATGAAAAACTGTTTTTT. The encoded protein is CAIKAGGNEKLFF.

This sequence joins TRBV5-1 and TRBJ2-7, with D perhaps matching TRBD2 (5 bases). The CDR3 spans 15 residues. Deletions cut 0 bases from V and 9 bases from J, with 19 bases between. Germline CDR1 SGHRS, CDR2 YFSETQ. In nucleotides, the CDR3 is TGCGCCAGCAGCTTGGAGCGGAACCTTGGGTATGCGCAGTACTTC. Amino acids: CASSLERNLGYAQYF.

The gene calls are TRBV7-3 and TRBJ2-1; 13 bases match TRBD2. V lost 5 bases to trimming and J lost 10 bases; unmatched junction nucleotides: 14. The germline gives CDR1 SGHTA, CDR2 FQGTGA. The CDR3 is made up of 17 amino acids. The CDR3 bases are TGTGCCAGCAGCCCCCAGCCGGAACTAGCGGGAGGGGGAGAGCAGTTCTTC. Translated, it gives CASSPQPELAGGGEQFF.

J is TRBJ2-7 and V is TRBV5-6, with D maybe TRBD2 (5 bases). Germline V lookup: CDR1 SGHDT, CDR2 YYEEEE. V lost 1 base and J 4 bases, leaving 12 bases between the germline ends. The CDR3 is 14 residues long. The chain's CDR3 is CASSLKGGIYEQYF. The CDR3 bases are TGTGCCAGCAGCTTGAAAGGAGGAATTTACGAGCAGTACTTC.

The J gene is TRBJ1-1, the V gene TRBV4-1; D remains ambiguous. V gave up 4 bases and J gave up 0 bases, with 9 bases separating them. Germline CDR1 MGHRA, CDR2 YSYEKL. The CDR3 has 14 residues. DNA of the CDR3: TGCGCCAGCAGCCTCCCTACGATGAACACTGAAGCTTTCTTT. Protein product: CASSLPTMNTEAFF.

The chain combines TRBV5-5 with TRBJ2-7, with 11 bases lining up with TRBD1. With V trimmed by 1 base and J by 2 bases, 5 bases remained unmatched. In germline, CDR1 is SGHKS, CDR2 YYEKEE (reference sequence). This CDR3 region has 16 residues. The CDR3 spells CASSLRTGGPTYEQYF. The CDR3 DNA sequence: TGTGCCAGCAGCTTGCGGACAGGGGGCCCTACCTACGAGCAGTACTTC.

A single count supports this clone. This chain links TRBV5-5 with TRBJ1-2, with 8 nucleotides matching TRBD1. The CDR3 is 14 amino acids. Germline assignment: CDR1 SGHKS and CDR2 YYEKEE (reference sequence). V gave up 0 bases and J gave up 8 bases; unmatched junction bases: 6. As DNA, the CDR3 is TGTGCCAGCAGCTTGGCACAGGGGGAACGGGGCTACACCTTC. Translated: CASSLAQGERGYTF.

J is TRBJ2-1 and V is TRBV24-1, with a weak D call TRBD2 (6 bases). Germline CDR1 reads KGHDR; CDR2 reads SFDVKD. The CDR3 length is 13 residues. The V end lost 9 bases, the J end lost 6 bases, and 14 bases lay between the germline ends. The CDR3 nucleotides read TGTGCCACCCTCTCCGGGAGCGGCAATGAGCAGTTCTTC. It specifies CATLSGSGNEQFF.

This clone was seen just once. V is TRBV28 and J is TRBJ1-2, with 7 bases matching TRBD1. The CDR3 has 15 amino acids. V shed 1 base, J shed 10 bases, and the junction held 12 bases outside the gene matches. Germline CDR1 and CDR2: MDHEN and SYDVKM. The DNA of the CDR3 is TGTGCCAGCAGTTTATTGTCGGCGGGGCAGGGGGACTACACCTTC. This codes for CASSLLSAGQGDYTF.

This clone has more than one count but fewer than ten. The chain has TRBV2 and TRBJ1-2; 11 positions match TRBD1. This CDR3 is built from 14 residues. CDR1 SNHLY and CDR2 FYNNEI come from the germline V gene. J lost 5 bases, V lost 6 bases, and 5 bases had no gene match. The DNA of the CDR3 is TGTGCCAGCAGCGGGGACAGGGGGTTTTATGGCTACACCTTC. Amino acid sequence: CASSGDRGFYGYTF.

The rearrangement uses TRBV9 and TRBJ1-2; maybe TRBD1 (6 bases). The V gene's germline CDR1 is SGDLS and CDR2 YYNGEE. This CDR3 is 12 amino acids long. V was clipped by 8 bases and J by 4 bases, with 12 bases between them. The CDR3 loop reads CASTGLVYGYTF. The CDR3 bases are TGTGCCAGTACAGGGTTGGTCTATGGCTACACCTTC.

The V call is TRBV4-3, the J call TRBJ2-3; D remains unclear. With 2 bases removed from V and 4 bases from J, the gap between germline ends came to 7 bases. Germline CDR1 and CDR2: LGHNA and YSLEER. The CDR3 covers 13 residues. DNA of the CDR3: TGCGCCAGCAGCCAATTCTCGTCAGATACGCAGTATTTT. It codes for CASSQFSSDTQYF.

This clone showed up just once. The CDR3 DNA is TGTGCCAGCAGTTTCTCCGTAGGGGGAGGGTGGTATTTT. It encodes CASSFSVGGGWYF. The chain employs TRBV28 and TRBJ2-3; tentative D call: TRBD2 (7 bases). V shed 3 bases and J shed 14 bases, with 18 bases lying between them. This CDR3 has 13 residues. Germline V gives CDR1 MDHEN, CDR2 SYDVKM.

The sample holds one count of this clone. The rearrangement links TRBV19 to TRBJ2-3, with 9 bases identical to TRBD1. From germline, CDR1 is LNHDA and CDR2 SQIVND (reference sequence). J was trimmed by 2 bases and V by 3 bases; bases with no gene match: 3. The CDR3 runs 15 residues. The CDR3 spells CASSIGQGYTDTQYF. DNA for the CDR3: TGTGCCAGTAGTATCGGACAGGGGTACACAGATACGCAGTATTTT.

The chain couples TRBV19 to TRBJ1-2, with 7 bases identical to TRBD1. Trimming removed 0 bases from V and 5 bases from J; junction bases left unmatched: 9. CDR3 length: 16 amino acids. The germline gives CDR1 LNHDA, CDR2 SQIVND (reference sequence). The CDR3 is CASSIDPTGDSYGYTF. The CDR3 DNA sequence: TGTGCCAGTAGTATAGACCCTACAGGGGACTCTTATGGCTACACCTTC.

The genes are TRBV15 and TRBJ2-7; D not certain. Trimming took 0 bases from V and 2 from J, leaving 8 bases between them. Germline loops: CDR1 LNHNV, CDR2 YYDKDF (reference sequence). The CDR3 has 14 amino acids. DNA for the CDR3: TGTGCCACCAGCAGAGATACTACCGCCTACGAGCAGTACTTC. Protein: CATSRDTTAYEQYF.

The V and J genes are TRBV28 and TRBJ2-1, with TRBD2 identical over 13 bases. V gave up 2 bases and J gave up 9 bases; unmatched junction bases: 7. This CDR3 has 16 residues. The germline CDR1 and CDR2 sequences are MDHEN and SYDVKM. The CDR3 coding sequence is TGTGCCAGCAGTTTACTACCGGGACTAGCGGGAACTGAGCAGTTCTTC. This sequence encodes CASSLLPGLAGTEQFF.

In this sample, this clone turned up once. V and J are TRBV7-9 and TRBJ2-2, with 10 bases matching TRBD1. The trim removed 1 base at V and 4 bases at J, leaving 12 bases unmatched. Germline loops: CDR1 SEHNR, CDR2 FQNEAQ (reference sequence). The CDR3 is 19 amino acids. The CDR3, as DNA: TGTGCCAGCAGCTTAGAGTGGCCCAGGACAGGGGGATTCACCGGGGAGCTGTTTTTT. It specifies CASSLEWPRTGGFTGELFF.

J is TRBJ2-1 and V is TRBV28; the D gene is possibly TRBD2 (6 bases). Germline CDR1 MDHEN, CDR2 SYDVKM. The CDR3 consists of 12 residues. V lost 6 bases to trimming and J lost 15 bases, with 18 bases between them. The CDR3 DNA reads TGTGCCAGCAGCACACCGTCGCGGGACCTGTTCTTC. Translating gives CASSTPSRDLFF.

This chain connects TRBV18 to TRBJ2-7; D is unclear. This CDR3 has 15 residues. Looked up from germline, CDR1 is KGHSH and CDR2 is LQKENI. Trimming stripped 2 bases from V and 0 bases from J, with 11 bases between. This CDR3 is CASSPTSDISYEQYF. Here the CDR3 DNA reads TGTGCCAGCTCACCAACCTCTGACATCTCCTACGAGCAGTACTTC.

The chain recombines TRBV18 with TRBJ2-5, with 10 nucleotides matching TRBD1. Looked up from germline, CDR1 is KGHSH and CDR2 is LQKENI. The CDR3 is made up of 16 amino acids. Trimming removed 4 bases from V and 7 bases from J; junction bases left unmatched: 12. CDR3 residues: CASSLTDRGLSRTQYF. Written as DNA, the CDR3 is TGTGCCAGCTCACTCACTGACAGGGGGCTCTCACGGACCCAGTACTTC.

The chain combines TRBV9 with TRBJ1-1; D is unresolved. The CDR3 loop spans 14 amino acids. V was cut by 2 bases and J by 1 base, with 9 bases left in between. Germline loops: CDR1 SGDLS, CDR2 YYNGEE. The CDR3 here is CASSVDGKNTEAFF. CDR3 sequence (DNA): TGTGCCAGCAGCGTGGACGGGAAGAACACTGAAGCTTTCTTT.

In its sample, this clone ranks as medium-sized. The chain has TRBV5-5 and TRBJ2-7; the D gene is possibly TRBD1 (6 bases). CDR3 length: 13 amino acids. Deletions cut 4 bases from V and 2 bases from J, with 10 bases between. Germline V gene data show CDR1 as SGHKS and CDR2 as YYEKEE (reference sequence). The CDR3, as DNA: TGTGCCAGCAGCCAACAGGGAGCCTACGAGCAGTACTTC. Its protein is CASSQQGAYEQYF.

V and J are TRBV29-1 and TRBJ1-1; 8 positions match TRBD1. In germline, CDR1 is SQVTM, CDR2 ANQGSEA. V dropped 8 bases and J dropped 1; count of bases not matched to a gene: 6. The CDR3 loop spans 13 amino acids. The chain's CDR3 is CSTGQGENTEAFF. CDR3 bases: TGCAGCACAGGACAGGGAGAGAACACTGAAGCTTTCTTT.

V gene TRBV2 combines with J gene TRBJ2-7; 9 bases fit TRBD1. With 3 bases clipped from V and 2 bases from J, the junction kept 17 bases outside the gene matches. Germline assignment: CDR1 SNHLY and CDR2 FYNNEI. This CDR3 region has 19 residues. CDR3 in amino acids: CASSEYWDRAQRRPYEQYF. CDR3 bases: TGTGCCAGCAGTGAGTATTGGGACAGGGCACAGCGCCGCCCCTACGAGCAGTACTTC.

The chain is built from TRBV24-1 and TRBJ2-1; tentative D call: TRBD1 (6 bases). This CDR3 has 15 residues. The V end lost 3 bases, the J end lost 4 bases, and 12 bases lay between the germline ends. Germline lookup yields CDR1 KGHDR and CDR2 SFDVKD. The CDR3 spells CATSDPTDSYNEQFF. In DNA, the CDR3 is TGTGCCACCAGTGATCCCACGGACAGTTACAATGAGCAGTTCTTC.

CDR3 bases: TGCGCCAGCAGCCTCCGGGACAGGGATTCTGGCTACACCTTC. Amino acid sequence: CASSLRDRDSGYTF. The V gene is TRBV4-3, the J gene TRBJ1-2; TRBD1 matches at 9 bases. Germline assignment: CDR1 LGHNA and CDR2 YSLEER. With 4 bases clipped from V and 7 bases from J, the junction kept 7 bases outside the gene matches. There are 14 residues in the CDR3.

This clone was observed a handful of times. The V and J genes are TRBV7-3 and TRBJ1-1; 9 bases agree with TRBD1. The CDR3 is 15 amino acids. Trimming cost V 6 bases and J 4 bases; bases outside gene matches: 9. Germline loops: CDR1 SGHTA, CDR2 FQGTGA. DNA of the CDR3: TGTGCCAGCAGTCCTGAACAGGGGGCGTTCACTGAAGCTTTCTTT. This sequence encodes CASSPEQGAFTEAFF.

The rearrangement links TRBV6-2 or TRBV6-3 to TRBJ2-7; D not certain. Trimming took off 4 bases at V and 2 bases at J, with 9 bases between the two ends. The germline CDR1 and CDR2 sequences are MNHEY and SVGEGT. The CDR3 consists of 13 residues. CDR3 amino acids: CASSSQDAYEQYF. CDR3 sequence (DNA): TGTGCCAGCAGTTCGCAGGATGCCTACGAGCAGTACTTC.